Below, 25 T cell receptor beta chains from the same sample are listed, as sequenced in a study of blood T cell repertoires in COVID-19. Only in-frame clones appear in the TCRdb table, and some are missing; sequencing was by immunoSEQ multiplex PCR. The sample has about 140,000 clones; roughly 84% are singletons. The sample consisted of PBMCs or T cells enriched from blood (not recorded which). The receptor set was obtained from a man aged 35 to 55 with acute COVID-19.

This rearrangement joins TRBV19 to TRBJ2-7; D is possibly TRBD1 (6 bases). V lost 4 bases and J 2 bases, leaving 15 bases between the germline ends. This CDR3 comprises 15 residues. The germline CDR1 and CDR2 sequences are LNHDA and SQIVND (reference sequence). Here the CDR3 reads CASSTPTQGTYEQYF. The CDR3 DNA follows: TGTGCCAGTAGTACCCCGACACAGGGTACCTACGAGCAGTACTTC.

J is TRBJ2-1 and V is TRBV7-2; D is undetermined. The length of the CDR3 is 16 residues. Looked up from germline, CDR1 is SGHTA and CDR2 is FQGNSA. Trimming stripped 4 bases from V and 1 base from J, with 14 bases between. CDR3 sequence (DNA): TGTGCCAGCAGCTCGCCGCTTTGGGCATCCTACAATGAGCAGTTCTTC. This gives the protein CASSSPLWASYNEQFF. The variable domain in full, completed from reference TRBV7-2 and TRBJ2-1, reads GAGVSQSPSNKVTEKGKDVELRCDPISGHTALYWYRQSLGQGLEFLIYFQGNSAPDKSGLPSDRFSAERTGGSVSTLTIQRTQQEDSAVYLCASSSPLWASYNEQFFGPGTRLTVL.

This chain's CDR3 is CASSQESGPSTDTQYF. DNA for the CDR3: TGCGCCAGCAGCCAAGAAAGCGGGCCGAGCACAGATACGCAGTATTTT. V and J are TRBV4-1 and TRBJ2-3; TRBD2 might be the D (6 bases). The CDR3 runs to 16 residues. CDR1 is MGHRA and CDR2 is YSYEKL in the germline V gene. Between the trimmed V and J ends, which lost 0 bases and 0 bases, there was a span of 10 bases.

This chain uses TRBV6-2 or TRBV6-3 with TRBJ1-1; D remains ambiguous. V shed 2 bases and J shed 1 base, with 11 bases lying between them. From germline, CDR1 is MNHEY and CDR2 SVGEGT. This CDR3 region has 15 residues. The CDR3 sequence is CASSYPQTANTEAFF. The CDR3 DNA sequence: TGTGCCAGCAGTTACCCTCAAACAGCGAACACTGAAGCTTTCTTT.

The rearrangement joins TRBV2 to TRBJ1-2; tentatively, D is TRBD1 (6 bases). Germline CDR1 and CDR2: SNHLY and FYNNEI. The CDR3 is 17 amino acids. Trimming took 0 bases from V and 5 from J, leaving 19 bases between them. The CDR3, as DNA: TGTGCCAGCAGTGAAGCGCTTAGGGGACATATAGATTATGGCTACACCTTC. Residues: CASSEALRGHIDYGYTF.

The rearrangement uses TRBV5-1 and TRBJ2-5; no definite D call. The germline V gene has CDR1 SGHRS and CDR2 YFSETQ. Trimming took off 4 bases at V and 2 bases at J, with 9 bases between the two ends. The length of the CDR3 is 13 residues. CDR3 sequence reads: CASSPTEQETQYF. The CDR3 DNA sequence: TGCGCCAGCAGCCCCACAGAGCAAGAGACCCAGTACTTC.

This clone was counted once. The chain links TRBV28 to TRBJ2-5; D uncertain. V was trimmed by 4 bases and J by 2 bases, leaving 5 bases between them. CDR3 length: 12 amino acids. Germline loops: CDR1 MDHEN, CDR2 SYDVKM. CDR3 in DNA: TGTGCCAGCAGTTACCAGCAAGAGACCCAGTACTTC. Encoded protein: CASSYQQETQYF.

J is TRBJ2-7 and V is TRBV9; D gene unclear. The ends were cut back, 4 bases at V and 3 bases at J, with 11 bases in the middle. There are 13 residues in the CDR3. Germline CDR1 is SGDLS and CDR2 is YYNGEE. CDR3 in amino acids: CASSPASSYEQYF. The CDR3 DNA sequence: TGTGCCAGCAGCCCAGCGTCCAGCTACGAGCAGTACTTC. Filled out from reference TRBV9 and TRBJ2-7, the complete variable domain reads DSGVTQTPKHLITATGQRVTLRCSPRSGDLSVYWYQQSLDQGLQFLIQYYNGEERAKGNILERFSAQQFPDLHSELNLSSLELGDSALYFCASSPASSYEQYFGPGTRLTVT.

CDR3: CARARIGQQCEQYF. The CDR3 region has the DNA TGTGCCCGGGCCCGGATAGGACAGCAATGTGAGCAGTACTTC. The chain links TRBV2 to TRBJ2-7; maybe TRBD1 (6 bases). The CDR3 consists of 14 residues. Germline CDR1 is SNHLY and CDR2 is FYNNEI. V dropped 11 bases and J dropped 7 bases, with 24 bases sitting between them.

The J gene is TRBJ2-3, the V gene TRBV9; 9 positions match TRBD1. In germline, CDR1 is SGDLS, CDR2 YYNGEE. CDR3 size: 16 residues. The J segment lost 4 bases and the V segment lost 1 base, leaving 7 bases of the junction unmatched. CDR3 bases: TGTGCCAGCAGCGTACCCGGGGGGACAGGGTCAGATACGCAGTATTTT. Amino acid sequence: CASSVPGGTGSDTQYF.

The chain carries TRBV7-9 and TRBJ1-4; 7 nucleotides line up with TRBD1. The CDR3 runs to 15 residues. The V gene's germline CDR1 is SEHNR and CDR2 FQNEAQ (reference sequence). With 7 bases clipped from V and 6 bases from J, the junction kept 11 bases outside the gene matches. The DNA of the CDR3 is TGTGCCAGCACCCAAATAGGGGGCGAAGATGAAAAACTGTTTTTT. The encoded protein is CASTQIGGEDEKLFF.

This clone was picked up one time. The chain is built from TRBV7-2 and TRBJ2-5, with 10 bases matching TRBD2. Unmatched junction bases numbered 6, after V lost 4 bases and J lost 4 bases. The CDR3 is 15 amino acids. CDR1 is SGHTA and CDR2 is FQGNSA in the germline V gene. CDR3 sequence: CASSSVAGGGETQYF. The CDR3 DNA reads as TGTGCCAGCAGCTCCGTAGCGGGGGGAGGAGAGACCCAGTACTTC.

This sequence joins TRBV28 and TRBJ1-2; 7 nucleotides match TRBD1. V was clipped by 6 bases and J by 13 bases; unmatched bases: 11. The germline CDR1 and CDR2 sequences are MDHEN and SYDVKM. The CDR3 contains 12 residues. Here the CDR3 reads CASSPTGAGGTF. In DNA form, the CDR3 reads TGTGCCAGCAGCCCTACAGGGGCCGGCGGCACCTTC.

The CDR3, as DNA: TGTGCCACCAGCAGAGATTTAACTCCTTCCTACAATGAGCAGTTCTTC. Translation gives CATSRDLTPSYNEQFF. The V and J genes are TRBV15 and TRBJ2-1; D call uncertain. The germline CDR1 and CDR2 sequences are LNHNV and YYDKDF (reference sequence). The CDR3 runs to 16 residues. V was shortened by 0 bases and J by 1 base, with 10 bases between the two germline ends.

The genes are TRBV28 and TRBJ1-1, with 8 bases fitting TRBD1. The CDR3 covers 15 residues. The V segment lost 5 bases and the J segment 4 bases; nucleotides outside the gene matches: 9. CDR1 and CDR2 from the germline V gene are MDHEN and SYDVKM. The CDR3, as DNA: TGTGCCAGCAGTCCCCGAGCAGGGGGCACCACTGAAGCTTTCTTT. It is translated as CASSPRAGGTTEAFF.

The gene calls are TRBV24-1 and TRBJ2-1; 7 positions agree with TRBD2. In germline, CDR1 is KGHDR, CDR2 SFDVKD. Trimming took 10 bases from V and 9 from J; bases not matched to a gene: 14. The CDR3 spans 14 residues. CDR3 DNA sequence: TGTGCCACGGAAATAGCGGGCGGGCCCAGTGAGCAGTTCTTC. Translated, it gives CATEIAGGPSEQFF.

This clone turned up a few times. CDR3: CATRGGGETQYF. CDR3 in DNA: TGTGCCACCCGCGGGGGAGGAGAGACCCAGTACTTC. This chain uses TRBV27 with TRBJ2-5; 7 bases agree with TRBD2. V trimming: 10 bases; J trimming: 4 bases; junction bases outside the gene matches: 6. Germline V gives CDR1 MNHEY, CDR2 SMNVEV (reference sequence). The CDR3 has 12 amino acids.

V gene TRBV9 combines with J gene TRBJ2-7, with TRBD1 as a possible D gene (6 bases). In germline, CDR1 is SGDLS, CDR2 YYNGEE. The CDR3 covers 15 residues. Trimming took 0 bases from V and 7 from J, leaving 17 bases between them. The CDR3 DNA is TGTGCCAGCAGCGTAGGGTCAGGGGCCCGTTCGGAGCAGTACTTC. This codes for CASSVGSGARSEQYF.

The chain couples TRBV29-1 to TRBJ2-7, with D perhaps TRBD2 (6 bases). CDR1 and CDR2 (germline): SQVTM, ANQGSEA. Trimming pared 2 bases from V and 6 bases from J, leaving 11 bases between. The CDR3 is 12 residues long. The CDR3 sequence: CSVERDGGEQYF. The CDR3 DNA follows: TGCAGCGTTGAAAGGGACGGGGGCGAGCAGTACTTC.

The chain uses TRBV12-3 or TRBV12-4 and TRBJ2-5, with TRBD1 matching over 7 bases. This CDR3 spans 13 amino acids. J was trimmed by 5 bases and V by 7 bases; bases with no gene match: 7. CDR3 DNA sequence: TGTGCCAGCAAAGGCACAGGGGTCGAGACCCAGTACTTC. This codes for CASKGTGVETQYF.

This chain uses TRBV23-1 with TRBJ2-2, with 7 bases that match TRBD2. TRBV23-1 is placed among ORFs of uncertain function. CDR3 size: 17 residues. The ends lost 4 bases at V and 0 bases at J; junction bases unmatched: 8. CDR3 sequence: CASSRRRDYPNTGELFF. CDR3 bases: TGCGCCAGCAGTCGGCGGAGGGACTACCCGAACACCGGGGAGCTGTTTTTT.

V and J are TRBV12-3 or TRBV12-4 and TRBJ1-6; no clear D. There are 11 residues in the CDR3. Trimming took 6 bases from V and 8 from J, leaving 5 bases between them. Written as DNA, the CDR3 is TGTGCCAGCAGCCTCGATTCACCCCTCCACTTT. It yields the protein CASSLDSPLHF.

This clone occurred a few times. The chain links TRBV2 to TRBJ2-1; D may be TRBD2 (5 bases). The length of the CDR3 is 14 residues. V was shortened by 4 bases and J by 2 bases, with 9 bases between the two germline ends. Germline V gene data show CDR1 as SNHLY and CDR2 as FYNNEI. In DNA, the CDR3 is TGTGCCAGCAGTGCACCGGGGACCTACAATGAGCAGTTCTTC. Its protein product is CASSAPGTYNEQFF.

V and J are TRBV19 and TRBJ2-2, with unresolved D. From germline, CDR1 is LNHDA and CDR2 SQIVND (reference sequence). This CDR3 spans 15 amino acids. Trimming shortened V by 3 bases and J by 0 bases, and 8 bases separated the two germline ends. The CDR3 here is CASSIMAANTGELFF. The CDR3 DNA reads as TGTGCCAGTAGTATTATGGCAGCGAACACCGGGGAGCTGTTTTTT.

The chain is built from TRBV5-6 and TRBJ2-3; D ambiguous. The CDR3 sequence is 13 residues long. V was shortened by 2 bases and J by 6 bases, with 10 bases between the two germline ends. The V gene's germline CDR1 is SGHDT and CDR2 YYEEEE. For the CDR3, the DNA is TGTGCCAGCAGCTTAGGAGTTTCGGATACGCAGTATTTT. Translated: CASSLGVSDTQYF.